What follows is one T cell receptor beta chain and its context. Sequencing used immunoSEQ v3.0 at survey level. The data were produced by immunoSEQ multiplex PCR, yet TCRdb's version contains in-frame clones alone and is incomplete. Seen here are tens of thousands of clones, around 79% observed once, and the top ten hold about a tenth. These data come from a study of long-term antiretroviral therapy in people with HIV. The CDR3 has 14 residues. CDR1 and CDR2 (germline): LNHDA, SQIVND (reference sequence). V gave up 6 bases and J gave up 4 bases, with 15 bases separating them. This chain uses TRBV19 with TRBJ1-2; D may be TRBD1 (5 bases). The specimen comprised unsorted PBMCs, sampled 4.1 years after starting antiretroviral therapy. This TCR came from a woman between 40 and 55 years old with HIV. For the CDR3, the DNA is TGTGCCAGTAGACCCGGTGGGGGTTCCTATGGCTACACCTTC. This gives the protein CASRPGGGSYGYTF.